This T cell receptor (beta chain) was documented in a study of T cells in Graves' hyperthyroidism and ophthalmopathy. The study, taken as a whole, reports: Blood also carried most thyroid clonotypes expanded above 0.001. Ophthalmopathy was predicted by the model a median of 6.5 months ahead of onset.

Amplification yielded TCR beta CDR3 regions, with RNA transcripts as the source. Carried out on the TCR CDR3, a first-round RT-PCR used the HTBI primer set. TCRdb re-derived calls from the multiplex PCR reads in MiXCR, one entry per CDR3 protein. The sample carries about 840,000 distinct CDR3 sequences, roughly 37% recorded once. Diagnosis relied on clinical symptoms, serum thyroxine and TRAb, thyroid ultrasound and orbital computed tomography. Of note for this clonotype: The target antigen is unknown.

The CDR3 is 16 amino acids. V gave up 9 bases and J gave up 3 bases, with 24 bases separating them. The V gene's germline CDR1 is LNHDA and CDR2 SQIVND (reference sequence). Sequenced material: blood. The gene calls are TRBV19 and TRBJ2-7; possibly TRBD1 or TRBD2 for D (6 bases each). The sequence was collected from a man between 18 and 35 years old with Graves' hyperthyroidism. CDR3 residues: CASSSYATRGFYEQYF. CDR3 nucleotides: TGTGCCAGCAGCTCCTACGCGACTAGGGGGTTCTACGAGCAGTACTTC.